One sample yielded the 3 T cell receptor beta chains listed below, sequenced in a study of T cell responses to AZD1222 COVID-19 vaccine. Assay: immunoSEQ multiplex PCR; the TCRdb copy retains only in-frame clones and omits some. The sample has 150,000 to 200,000 clones, approximately 86% seen once; the top ten hold roughly 7.7%. Sequences were derived from peripheral blood, sampled on day 0 of AZD1222 vaccination. These receptors originate from an adult in good health.

This clone was counted between two and nine times. This CDR3 reads CAWSLDDRDNSPLHF. The CDR3 DNA reads TGTGCCTGGAGTCTCGATGACAGGGATAATTCACCCCTCCACTTT. The genes are TRBV30 and TRBJ1-6; 7 nucleotides agree with TRBD1. Germline assignment: CDR1 GTSNPN and CDR2 SVGIG (reference sequence). Trimming cost V 2 bases and J 5 bases; bases outside gene matches: 6. The CDR3 length is 15 residues.

The chain combines TRBV6-5 with TRBJ2-5; D possibly matches TRBD1 or TRBD2 (5 bases each). Looked up from germline, CDR1 is MNHEY and CDR2 is SVGAGI. The CDR3 contains 13 residues. The ends were cut back, 3 bases at V and 5 bases at J, with 10 bases in the middle. Here the CDR3 DNA reads TGTGCCAGCAGTTATGGGGACGTGGAGACCCAGTACTTC. This encodes CASSYGDVETQYF.

The chain has TRBV2 and TRBJ2-3, with a weak D call TRBD2 (6 bases). The CDR3 loop spans 16 amino acids. Germline V CDR1 and CDR2: SNHLY, FYNNEI. V was pared by 6 bases and J by 0 bases, with 16 bases between. Written as DNA, the CDR3 is TGTGCCAGCAGCGAACGAGGACTACCAAGCACAGATACGCAGTATTTT. It yields the protein CASSERGLPSTDTQYF.